This is a list of T cell receptor beta chains from one sample in a study of vaccination and CD4 T cells after COVID-19. MiXCR was run by TCRdb on the PCR reads, yielding one entry per CDR3 protein. The repertoire holds about 20,000 distinct CDR3 sequences, with 55% as singletons. Which antigens these TCRs recognize remains unknown. Material: CD4+ T cells from blood, cultured in vitro. These receptors were obtained from a human donor who had recovered from COVID-19. Both conserved end residues are part of each CDR3. D genes are given only for firm matches. Clone size is not always given. Where it is, it says once, few, many or a class for expanded clones.

J,D,size,V,DNA,CDR3
TRBJ2-7,TRBD2,NA,TRBV20-1,TGCAGTGCAAACAACGGGACTAGGCCCCTCGAGCAGTACTTC,CSANNGTRPLEQYF
TRBJ2-5,TRBD1,once,TRBV7-2,TGTGCCAGCAGCTTTCAACAGACAGGGGGCGGTGCGACCCAGTACTTC,CASSFQQTGGGATQYF
TRBJ1-2,TRBD1,NA,TRBV7-9,TGTGCCAGCAGCTTAGCGTTAGGGGACAGGGGACTTTATGGCTACACCTTC,CASSLALGDRGLYGYTF
TRBJ1-5,NA,few,TRBV10-3,TGTGCCATCAGTGAGCGGCGGAGTGGGACTAGCAATCAGCCCCAGCATTTT,CAISERRSGTSNQPQHF
TRBJ1-1,NA,NA,TRBV28,TGTGCCAGCAGGGCGTGGAACACTGAAGCTTTCTTT,CASRAWNTEAFF
TRBJ2-5,NA,NA,TRBV6-5,TGTGCCAGCAGTTATGCGGGGGAGACCCAGTACTTC,CASSYAGETQYF
TRBJ2-3,TRBD2,NA,TRBV6-5,TGTGCCAGCAGTTACCTCCGACTAGCGGGCGGATCCTCGGATACGCAGTATTTT,CASSYLRLAGGSSDTQYF
TRBJ2-7,TRBD2,NA,TRBV7-9,TGTGCCAGCAGCTGGGGAGGGAGGCTTGACGAGCAGTACTTC,CASSWGGRLDEQYF
TRBJ1-5,NA,once,TRBV7-9,TGTGCCAGCAGCGAGAAAGGACCCCAGCATTTT,CASSEKGPQHF
TRBJ2-2,NA,once,TRBV28,TGTGCCACCAGGACAGCCACCGCGAACACCGGGGAGCTGTTTTTT,CATRTATANTGELFF
TRBJ2-2,TRBD2,NA,TRBV6-1,TGTGCCAGCAGCGAATCCGGGCTAGCGGGAAGGACCGGGGAGCTGTTTTTT,CASSESGLAGRTGELFF
TRBJ1-1,NA,few,TRBV19,TGTGCCAGTAGTGGTGGGGGATTCAGGGGTGAAGCTTTCTTT,CASSGGGFRGEAFF
TRBJ2-7,NA,NA,TRBV27,TGTGCCAGCAGTTTAGATCGTCCAGGGTTATTCGAGCAGTACTTC,CASSLDRPGLFEQYF
TRBJ2-7,TRBD1,once,TRBV5-1,TGCGCCAGCAGCTCCGGGACAGGGGGCTACGAGCAGTACTTC,CASSSGTGGYEQYF
TRBJ2-1,TRBD1,NA,TRBV20-1,TGCAGTGCCATTGACAGGGCGAATGAGCAGTTCTTC,CSAIDRANEQFF
TRBJ1-5,NA,few,TRBV20-1,TGCAGTGCTAGAGTTTCTTTGTTCGGCAGCGGATATCAGCCCCAGCATTTT,CSARVSLFGSGYQPQHF
TRBJ1-1,NA,NA,TRBV28,TGTGCCAGCAGTTTAGAGGTGGGGCAAGCTTTCTTT,CASSLEVGQAFF
TRBJ2-4,NA,NA,TRBV7-2,TGTGCCAGCAGGCCCGGTGGGGGCGGGTACATTCAGTACTTC,CASRPGGGGYIQYF
TRBJ1-5,TRBD1,NA,TRBV2,TGTGCCAGCCAACAGGGGTTCGGTCAGCCCCAGCATTTT,CASQQGFGQPQHF
TRBJ2-3,NA,few,TRBV27,TGTGCCAGCGGAAGACGCACAGATACGCAGTATTTT,CASGRRTDTQYF
TRBJ2-3,NA,once,TRBV7-3,TGTGCCAGCAGTATCTCAACAGATACGCAGTATTTT,CASSISTDTQYF
TRBJ2-7,TRBD1,NA,TRBV20-1,TGCAGTGTTAACGACAGGGGAAGAATGCCCTACGAGCAGTACTTC,CSVNDRGRMPYEQYF
TRBJ2-7,NA,few,TRBV11-3,TGTGCCAGCAGACAGACTATACCACCCTACGAGCAGTACTTC,CASRQTIPPYEQYF
TRBJ1-5,NA,NA,TRBV9,TGTGCCAGCAGCGTAGGGCAGGGGAGCGATCAGCCCCAGCATTTT,CASSVGQGSDQPQHF
TRBJ1-1,TRBD1,NA,TRBV6-5,TGTGCCAGCAGTTATCAGCCAGGGGGCAACACTGAAGCTTTCTTT,CASSYQPGGNTEAFF
TRBJ2-7,NA,NA,TRBV4-2,TGTGCCAGCAGCCAAGATCGGTGGAGTCACGAGCAGTACTTC,CASSQDRWSHEQYF
TRBJ1-2,NA,few,TRBV19,TGTGCCAGTAGCCCCCAGGGGTTCTATGGCTACACCTTC,CASSPQGFYGYTF
TRBJ2-1,TRBD2,NA,TRBV5-8,TGTGCCAGCAGCCCCGGGACTAGTTCCTACAATGAGCAGTTCTTC,CASSPGTSSYNEQFF
TRBJ1-1,NA,NA,TRBV11-3,TGTGCCAGCAGCCACGACGATTGGGACGGGGAGAACACTGAAGCTTTCTTT,CASSHDDWDGENTEAFF
TRBJ1-1,TRBD1,NA,TRBV20-1,TGCAGTGCTAGCCCCTTTAGGACAGGGGAGAACACTGAAGCTTTCTTT,CSASPFRTGENTEAFF
TRBJ2-7,TRBD2,NA,TRBV28,TGTGCCAGCAGCAACGGAGGTAGCGGGATATACGAGCAGTACTTC,CASSNGGSGIYEQYF
TRBJ1-5,TRBD1,NA,TRBV5-5,TGTGCCAGCAGCTTCGGGACAGGGGGTCAGCCCCAGCATTTT,CASSFGTGGQPQHF
TRBJ2-2,NA,NA,TRBV24-1,TGTGCCACCAGTGATTTAGACGGGGGCGACACCGGGGAGCTGTTTTTT,CATSDLDGGDTGELFF
TRBJ2-7,NA,NA,TRBV11-2,TGTGCCAGCAGCCAAGACGGACTCTACGAGCAGTACTTC,CASSQDGLYEQYF
TRBJ2-2,TRBD2,NA,TRBV7-2,TGTGCCAGCAGCTTGGAAGCTAGCGGGGGTCGCGCGAACACCGGGGAGCTGTTTTTT,CASSLEASGGRANTGELFF
TRBJ2-7,NA,NA,TRBV6-2/TRBV6-3,TGTGCCAGCAGCTCACGGGGGTACGAGCAGTACTTC,CASSSRGYEQYF
TRBJ1-4,NA,NA,TRBV7-2,TGTGCCAGCAGCAGGGACCCAGGGGCTGAAAAACTGTTTTTT,CASSRDPGAEKLFF